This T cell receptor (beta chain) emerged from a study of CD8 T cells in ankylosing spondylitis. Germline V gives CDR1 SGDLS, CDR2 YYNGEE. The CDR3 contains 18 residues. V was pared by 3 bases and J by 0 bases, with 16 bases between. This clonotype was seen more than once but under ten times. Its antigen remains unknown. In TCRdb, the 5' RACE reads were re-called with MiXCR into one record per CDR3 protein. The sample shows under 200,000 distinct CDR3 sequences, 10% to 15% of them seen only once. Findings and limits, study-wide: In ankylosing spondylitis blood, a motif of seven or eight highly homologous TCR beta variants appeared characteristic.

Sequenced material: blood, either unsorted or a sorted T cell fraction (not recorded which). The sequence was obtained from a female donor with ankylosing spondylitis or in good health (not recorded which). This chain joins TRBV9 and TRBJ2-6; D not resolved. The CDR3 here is CASSAPGLPSSGANVLTF. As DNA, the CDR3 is TGTGCCAGCAGCGCCCCGGGCCTTCCCTCCTCTGGGGCCAACGTCCTGACTTTC.